The 17 T cell receptor beta chains listed next were all sequenced from one sample in a study of blood T cell repertoires in COVID-19. TCRdb keeps only in-frame clones here, not all; method: immunoSEQ multiplex PCR. Here the sample spans roughly 250,000 clones, roughly 80% being singletons. The sample consisted of peripheral blood. The receptors stem from a woman aged 80 or over with acute or convalescent COVID-19.

The chain recombines TRBV6-2 or TRBV6-3 with TRBJ2-3, with 9 bases identical to TRBD2. From germline, CDR1 is MNHEY and CDR2 SVGEGT. The length of the CDR3 is 15 residues. V gave up 6 bases and J gave up 3 bases; unmatched junction bases: 7. The CDR3 sequence: CASSPSGAVTDTQYF. The CDR3 DNA follows: TGTGCCAGCAGCCCTAGCGGGGCCGTGACAGATACGCAGTATTTT.

J is TRBJ1-2 and V is TRBV2; perhaps TRBD1 as D (5 bases). The CDR3 is made up of 13 amino acids. V was trimmed by 3 bases and J by 1 base, leaving 6 bases between them. The germline V gene encodes CDR1 SNHLY and CDR2 FYNNEI. Here the CDR3 reads CASSDQGNYGYTF. CDR3 nucleotide sequence: TGTGCCAGCAGTGACCAGGGTAACTATGGCTACACCTTC.

The chain joins TRBV11-2 to TRBJ2-7; 12 bases are a match to TRBD2. CDR1 and CDR2 (germline): SGHAT, FQNNGV. The CDR3 sequence is 17 residues long. Trimming removed 0 bases from V and 2 bases from J; junction bases left unmatched: 5. The CDR3 spells CASSLELAGGKPYEQYF. For the CDR3, the DNA is TGTGCCAGCAGCTTAGAACTAGCGGGGGGAAAACCCTACGAGCAGTACTTC.

V is TRBV18 and J is TRBJ1-1, with D maybe TRBD1 (5 bases). The ends were cut back, 6 bases at V and 7 bases at J, with 9 bases in the middle. CDR1 and CDR2 from the germline V gene are KGHSH and LQKENI. CDR3 size: 11 residues. The CDR3 is CASSAGGEAFF. DNA for the CDR3: TGTGCCAGCTCCGCCGGGGGTGAAGCTTTCTTT.

The rearrangement joins TRBV30 to TRBJ2-2; D perhaps matches TRBD2 (6 bases). Germline values: CDR1 GTSNPN, CDR2 SVGIG (reference sequence). This CDR3 contains 11 residues. The germline V and J ends were trimmed by 4 bases and 6 bases, with 6 bases remaining between them. The CDR3 bases are TGTGCCTGGACGGGGGCCGGGGAGCTGTTTTTT. It specifies CAWTGAGELFF.

The V and J genes are TRBV19 and TRBJ2-1; D call uncertain. Germline lookup yields CDR1 LNHDA and CDR2 SQIVND (reference sequence). The length of the CDR3 is 15 residues. The V gene lost 3 bases and the J gene lost 0 bases, with 9 bases spanning the gap. The CDR3 bases are TGTGCCAGTAGTATTGGGCAGCTCTCCTACAATGAGCAGTTCTTC. This sequence encodes CASSIGQLSYNEQFF.

J is TRBJ1-1 and V is TRBV29-1; no clear D gene. Trimming cost V 4 bases and J 8 bases, with 11 bases left between them. Germline CDR1 SQVTM, CDR2 ANQGSEA. The CDR3 has 11 amino acids. Here the CDR3 reads CSVGEKREAFF. CDR3 DNA sequence: TGCAGCGTTGGTGAGAAGAGGGAAGCTTTCTTT.

This clone was observed once. The chain uses TRBV12-5 and TRBJ1-5; D unclear. With 8 bases removed from V and 0 bases from J, the gap between germline ends came to 8 bases. Germline-derived CDR1 and CDR2 are LGHNT and FRNRAP. The CDR3 length is 13 residues. The CDR3 sequence is CASSQYSNQPQHF. In DNA, the CDR3 is TGTGCTAGTTCCCAGTATAGCAATCAGCCCCAGCATTTT.

DNA of the CDR3: TGTGCCAGCAGCCCCCTCCAACAGGGAGGACTAGTTTCGAACACCGGGGAGCTGTTTTTT. As protein: CASSPLQQGGLVSNTGELFF. The J gene is TRBJ2-2, the V gene TRBV3-1 (or the pseudogene TRBV3-2), with a possible D match to TRBD2 (7 bases). Germline V gene data show CDR1 as LGHDT and CDR2 as YNNKEL (reference sequence). V dropped 4 bases and J dropped 0 bases, with 24 bases sitting between them. The CDR3 runs to 20 residues.

V and J are TRBV5-4 and TRBJ2-2; tentative D call: TRBD2 (6 bases). With 3 bases removed from V and 1 base from J, the gap between germline ends came to 13 bases. CDR1 and CDR2 from the germline V gene are SGHNT and YYREEE (reference sequence). This CDR3 contains 16 residues. The CDR3 nucleotides are TGTGCCAGCAGCTCCCTTGCGGGAATGAACACCGGGGAGCTGTTTTTT. It translates to CASSSLAGMNTGELFF.

The rearrangement links TRBV19 to TRBJ2-1, with TRBD1 matching over 10 bases. Trimming at V came to 6 bases and at J to 7 bases, leaving 12 bases not matched to a gene. The CDR3 contains 16 residues. The V gene's germline CDR1 is LNHDA and CDR2 SQIVND (reference sequence). CDR3 protein: CASSPGQGIGENEQFF. The CDR3 bases are TGTGCCAGTAGCCCGGGACAGGGGATAGGGGAGAATGAGCAGTTCTTC.

This chain links TRBV5-1 with TRBJ2-1; 9 bases map to TRBD2. The CDR3 is made up of 16 amino acids. Per the germline V gene, CDR1 is SGHRS and CDR2 is YFSETQ. V shed 0 bases and J 4 bases; nucleotides not matched to a gene: 5. The CDR3 sequence: CASSLGGGAQYNEQFF. The CDR3 DNA is TGCGCCAGCAGCTTGGGCGGGGGGGCCCAGTACAATGAGCAGTTCTTC.

This sequence joins TRBV5-1 and TRBJ2-3, with 7 positions matching TRBD2. CDR1 SGHRS and CDR2 YFSETQ come from the germline V gene. J gave up 0 bases and V 5 bases, and 12 bases lay outside the gene matches. The CDR3 is made up of 17 amino acids. The CDR3 loop reads CASSQPLQAGSTDTQYF. The CDR3 nucleotides read TGCGCCAGCAGTCAACCACTCCAAGCGGGGAGCACAGATACGCAGTATTTT.

V usage is TRBV6-1 and J usage is TRBJ1-5, with 9 bases aligning to TRBD1. J lost 1 base, V lost 0 bases, and 7 bases had no gene match. Looked up from germline, CDR1 is MNHNS and CDR2 is SASEGT. This CDR3 has 18 residues. The CDR3 is CASSEADRGKGSNQPQHF. The CDR3 DNA reads as TGTGCCAGCAGTGAAGCGGACAGGGGAAAGGGAAGCAATCAGCCCCAGCATTTT.

The chain employs TRBV5-8 and TRBJ2-5; D is unclear. The CDR3 runs to 13 residues. V dropped 0 bases and J dropped 4 bases, with 7 bases sitting between them. From germline, CDR1 is SGHTS and CDR2 YDEGEE. The CDR3 here is CASSLASRETQYF. In DNA, the CDR3 is TGTGCCAGCAGCTTGGCCTCGCGAGAGACCCAGTACTTC.

J is TRBJ1-5 and V is TRBV30, with 9 positions matching TRBD1. The CDR3 sequence is 13 residues long. J gave up 4 bases and V 3 bases, and 1 base lay outside the gene matches. The V gene's germline CDR1 is GTSNPN and CDR2 SVGIG (reference sequence). CDR3 in amino acids: CAWRDRGNQPQHF. The CDR3 DNA reads TGTGCCTGGAGGGACAGGGGAAATCAGCCCCAGCATTTT.

The V and J genes are TRBV10-3 and TRBJ2-2, with 9 bases lining up with TRBD1. V was clipped by 10 bases and J by 4 bases; unmatched bases: 7. The CDR3 runs to 14 residues. Per the germline V gene, CDR1 is ENHRY and CDR2 is SYGVKD. This chain's CDR3 is CATKGQGGTGELFF. CDR3 bases: TGTGCCACCAAGGGACAGGGAGGCACCGGGGAGCTGTTTTTT.